One TCR beta chain is described in this entry. Its antigen has not been determined. Base qualities are not provided; no much larger clone lies one nucleotide away. The entry originates in a study of shared clonotypes between healthy human individuals (dated by TCRdb to 2020 to 2021). With regard to the full study: Three men and a couple of women, aged 18 to 49 years, made up the cohort. Between about 0.8 and 9 billion PBMCs per donor were obtained by leukapheresis. Different laboratories and diverse techniques were used to prepare libraries and sequence TCR repertoires, to increase sequencing depth and limit assay-specific biases. To estimate repertoire size and how much clonotype sharing occurs between individuals, the study deeply sequenced the blood TCR repertoires of about five healthy adults.

Donors were healthy HIV-negative adults with no recently reported acute infections or vaccinations. Every donor was a Caucasian adult living in Nashville, Tennessee, USA. For unsorted samples, 85 million to 100 million PBMCs were counted, and genomic DNA was extracted using the QIAamp DNA Blood Mini kit. Blood was collected by leukapheresis, and PBMCs were isolated by Ficoll-Histopaque density gradient centrifugation and then cryopreserved in liquid nitrogen vapor phase. Including the terminal cysteine and phenylalanine, the CDR3 comprises 13 residues. Only the CDR3 portion is preserved as DNA: 39 bases, with reading frame beginning at the first base. Based on the germline V gene, the CDR1 and CDR2 sequences are ENHRY and SYGVKD. V loses 0 bases, J loses 8 bases, and the germline ends lie 8 bases apart. Using the deep immunoSEQ assay, multiplex PCR amplified TCR CDR3 regions from genomic DNA. Genomic DNA extracted from each cell subset was distributed evenly over all wells of several immunoSEQ 96-well plates, and each plate served as one replicate. For unsorted PBMC, each replicate PCR was loaded with roughly 330 ng genomic DNA, equivalent to about 30,000 T cell genomes. Unsorted PBMC genomic DNA was sequenced across ten immunoSEQ deep assay plates. The purified libraries were quantified using a Qubit 3.0 fluorometer, sized with a Bioanalyzer 2100, and then quantified again using the KAPA Library Quantification kit. Every immunoSEQ 96-well plate was sequenced on a separate single-read 150-cycle Illumina NextSeq 550 flow cell. The authors' pipeline ran thus. Because the immunoSEQ output included only junctional sequences and no quality scores, the filtering could not be the same as the filtering used for full-length reads. Sequences were annotated with PyIR, a Python wrapper for IgBLAST v1.9, and V/J genes and CDR3 were assigned using IMGT germline references. Any read was removed if the V/J assignment was weak (E-value above 1e-6), the CDR3 was missing, or the read contained stop codons, out-of-frame junctions, or ambiguous translated residues. V3J clonotypes were defined by identical inferred V gene, J gene, and CDR3 amino acid sequence. Percentage overlap between repertoires was calculated by dividing the number of shared unique clonotypes by the size of the smaller repertoire. Repertoire richness was assessed with RTK rarefaction, the Chao1 estimator, and Recon v2.1 estimates of unobserved clonotypes. TCRdb carries this immuneACCESS record with in-frame sequences only. Its versions omit some clonotypes, under half of them owing to an unresolved V gene in the studies checked, with the rest unexplained. That table gives V, J and clone size, and the DNA gave D and trimming. The sample includes hundreds of thousands of clones, with 60% to 80% observed a single time. The top ten clonotypes cover 12% of the sample.

Study-wide conclusions, independent of this receptor: The genetic and exposure-history diversity represented was limited by the small number of donors. Sampling was restricted to blood, and TCR repertoires in tissues likely differ from the TCR repertoires found in blood. Pairwise subsampling indicated that sequencing depth was expected to affect the degree of clonotype sharing among donors.

The receptor was isolated from a woman aged 35 to 49 in good health. Some clones in this sample may be carry-over from other donors' samples. The chain joins TRBV10-3 to TRBJ2-1, with no reliable assignment of the D segment. Sequencing used PBMCs. The DNA is as follows: TGTGCCATCAGTGAGTCCAGGTTGGATGAGCAGTTCTTC. Its protein reads: CAISESRLDEQFF.